The present T cell receptor beta chain was sequenced within a study of Ad26.COV2.S vaccination and SARS-CoV-2 variants. About the research overall: Donor allocation was to the COV1001 Ad26.COV2.S trial arm. Whole-study results and caveats: Breadth, reportedly substantial, characterized the spike-specific CD8+ and CD4+ T cell responses after vaccination. People given the vaccine had a wider spike-specific TCR breadth than placebo recipients did.

The method was immunoSEQ multiplex PCR; TCRdb's version includes in-frame clones alone and lacks a portion of them. This sample has about 440,000 clones, with roughly 91% found just once. The treatment was: 15 to 20 received Ad26.COV2.S at low or high dose, single or two shots; about 5 received placebo; per-sample allocation not given. All samples were drawn on day 63, counting from the first vaccine or placebo injection. The V and J ends lost 2 bases and 2 bases respectively, with 8 bases between them. This CDR3 contains 14 residues. The germline V gene encodes CDR1 SGHTA and CDR2 FQGTGA. This clone occurred once. Its antigen remains unidentified.

The chain links TRBV7-3 to TRBJ2-3; D gene ambiguous. The starting material was peripheral blood, obtained in a trial of Ad26.COV2.S vaccine versus placebo. This clonotype was obtained from a person between 18 and 60 years old who received the Ad26.COV2.S COVID-19 vaccine or a placebo. The CDR3 DNA reads TGTGCCAGCAGCTTAGACGCAGCCACAGATACGCAGTATTTT. It is translated as CASSLDAATDTQYF.